This TCR beta chain originates from a study of neurological immune-mediated disorders. The CDR3 has 13 amino acids. The germline V and J ends were trimmed by 5 bases and 7 bases, with 15 bases remaining between them. In germline, CDR1 is SGHTA, CDR2 FQGNSA. cDNA was made by 5'RACE with 10-nucleotide random UMIs. A single run covered 15-18 subjects with over 170 million TCR-beta sequences. TCRdb called the 5' RACE reads again in MiXCR, with one record for every CDR3 protein. The table shows roughly 34,000 distinct CDR3 sequences, with around 13% occurring only once. This clonotype has just a few counts. Antigen specificity is unknown. Stated time point: longitudinal time-point 2. Findings and caveats of the study: The expanded clones of different subjects shared no CDR3 amino acid sequences (suggesting private repertoires in all groups). HTLV-1-associated myelopathy ranked highest for TCR clonal expansion and multiple sclerosis lowest, beneath healthy controls.

The V and J genes are TRBV7-2 and TRBJ2-7; D gene unclear. The receptor was isolated from a woman in her thirties or forties in good health. The sequenced sample was PBMCs. The CDR3 region is CASSPGPLREQYF. CDR3 nucleotide sequence: TGTGCCAGCAGCCCTGGTCCGCTACGAGAGCAGTACTTC.